The 9 T cell receptor beta chains below were found in one sample sequenced in a study of T cells in Graves' hyperthyroidism and ophthalmopathy. Amplified TCR beta CDR3 regions came from RNA transcripts. The study used the HTBI primer set for a first-round RT-PCR of the TCR CDR3. TCRdb used MiXCR to reprocess the multiplex PCR reads, holding one entry per CDR3 protein. The sample contains around 300,000 distinct CDR3 sequences, over 11% of which appear only once. Specimen: blood. The receptor source for this set is a young woman with Graves' hyperthyroidism.

This clonotype was counted ten times or more. The V gene is TRBV7-2, the J gene TRBJ1-5, with D possibly TRBD1 on 6 matching bases. The CDR3 covers 12 residues. Per the germline V gene, CDR1 is SGHTA and CDR2 is FQGNSA. Trimming took 8 bases from V and 6 from J, leaving 11 bases between them. CDR3 in amino acids: CASGQGSQPQHF. DNA of the CDR3: TGTGCCAGCGGGCAGGGGAGTCAGCCCCAGCATTTT.

The J gene is TRBJ2-7, the V gene TRBV7-9; the match to TRBD2 covers 9 bases. Per germline, CDR1 SEHNR and CDR2 FQNEAQ (reference sequence). V was clipped by 5 bases and J by 3 bases; unmatched bases: 11. The CDR3 contains 16 residues. CDR3 in amino acids: CASSPKASGMLYEQYF. The DNA for the CDR3 is TGTGCCAGCAGCCCAAAGGCTAGCGGGATGCTCTACGAGCAGTACTTC.

This chain links TRBV27 with TRBJ1-5; a weak D match, TRBD1 (5 bases). The CDR3 extends over 14 amino acids. V was trimmed by 6 bases and J by 7 bases, leaving 16 bases between them. Germline-derived CDR1 and CDR2 are MNHEY and SMNVEV (reference sequence). Here the CDR3 DNA reads TGTGCCAGCAGGTTCAGGGCAGGGCAACAGCCCCAGCATTTT. Translated: CASRFRAGQQPQHF.

Only a few counts were recorded for this clonotype. Here the CDR3 reads CASSPHEWAAGYNEQFF. The CDR3 region has the DNA TGTGCCAGCAGCCCCCATGAATGGGCTGCTGGCTACAATGAGCAGTTCTTC. The V gene is TRBV7-9, the J gene TRBJ2-1, with D hard to call. CDR3 size: 17 residues. Trimming took off 5 bases at V and 3 bases at J, with 20 bases between the two ends. The germline CDR1 and CDR2 sequences are SEHNR and FQNEAQ (reference sequence).

This clonotype was counted at least ten times. V gene TRBV25-1 combines with J gene TRBJ2-2; D is uncertain. This CDR3 has 12 residues. V dropped 3 bases and J dropped 6 bases, with 5 bases sitting between them. Germline CDR1 is MGHDK and CDR2 is SYGVNS. The DNA for the CDR3 is TGTGCCAGCAGTGACTCACCCGGGGAGCTGTTTTTT. Translating it yields CASSDSPGELFF.

Only a few counts were recorded for this clonotype. One base away lies a much larger clone, so this may be a sequencing read error. This likely comes from a read error, as the CDR3 has no conserved phenylalanine or tryptophan at its end. The rearrangement uses TRBV11-2 and TRBJ2-7; the D is unclear. This CDR3 contains 14 residues. Trimming pared 3 bases from V and 6 bases from J, leaving 15 bases between. Germline CDR1 reads SGHAT; CDR2 reads FQNNGV. The CDR3 loop is CASSLRQKSGEQYL. As DNA, the CDR3 is TGTGCCAGCAGCTTGAGACAAAAGTCCGGCGAGCAGTACCTC.

CDR3 nucleotides: TGTGCCAGCAGTTCCGGGACGCGGGAGCTGTTTTTT. Translating gives CASSSGTRELFF. The chain has TRBV6-1 and TRBJ2-2; D possibly uses TRBD1 or TRBD2 (5 bases each). V was pared by 5 bases and J by 9 bases, with 10 bases between. Germline CDR1 is MNHNS and CDR2 is SASEGT. The CDR3 totals 12 residues.

There are many counts of this clonotype. The J gene is TRBJ2-7, the V gene TRBV12-3 or TRBV12-4; a possible D gene is TRBD2 (6 bases). The CDR3 has 14 residues. Between the trimmed V and J ends, which lost 5 bases and 3 bases, there was a span of 14 bases. The CDR3 nucleotides read TGTGCCAGCAGTCCTCCCGGGAGCCTCTACGAGCAGTACTTC. Its translation: CASSPPGSLYEQYF.

This chain links TRBV20-1 with TRBJ2-7; 7 bases line up with TRBD1. The germline V gene has CDR1 DFQATT and CDR2 SNEGSKA (reference sequence). The CDR3 is 14 residues long. The ends lost 4 bases at V and 0 bases at J; junction bases unmatched: 6. The CDR3 region is CSATPTGPSYEQYF. The CDR3, as DNA: TGCAGTGCTACCCCGACAGGGCCCTCCTACGAGCAGTACTTC.